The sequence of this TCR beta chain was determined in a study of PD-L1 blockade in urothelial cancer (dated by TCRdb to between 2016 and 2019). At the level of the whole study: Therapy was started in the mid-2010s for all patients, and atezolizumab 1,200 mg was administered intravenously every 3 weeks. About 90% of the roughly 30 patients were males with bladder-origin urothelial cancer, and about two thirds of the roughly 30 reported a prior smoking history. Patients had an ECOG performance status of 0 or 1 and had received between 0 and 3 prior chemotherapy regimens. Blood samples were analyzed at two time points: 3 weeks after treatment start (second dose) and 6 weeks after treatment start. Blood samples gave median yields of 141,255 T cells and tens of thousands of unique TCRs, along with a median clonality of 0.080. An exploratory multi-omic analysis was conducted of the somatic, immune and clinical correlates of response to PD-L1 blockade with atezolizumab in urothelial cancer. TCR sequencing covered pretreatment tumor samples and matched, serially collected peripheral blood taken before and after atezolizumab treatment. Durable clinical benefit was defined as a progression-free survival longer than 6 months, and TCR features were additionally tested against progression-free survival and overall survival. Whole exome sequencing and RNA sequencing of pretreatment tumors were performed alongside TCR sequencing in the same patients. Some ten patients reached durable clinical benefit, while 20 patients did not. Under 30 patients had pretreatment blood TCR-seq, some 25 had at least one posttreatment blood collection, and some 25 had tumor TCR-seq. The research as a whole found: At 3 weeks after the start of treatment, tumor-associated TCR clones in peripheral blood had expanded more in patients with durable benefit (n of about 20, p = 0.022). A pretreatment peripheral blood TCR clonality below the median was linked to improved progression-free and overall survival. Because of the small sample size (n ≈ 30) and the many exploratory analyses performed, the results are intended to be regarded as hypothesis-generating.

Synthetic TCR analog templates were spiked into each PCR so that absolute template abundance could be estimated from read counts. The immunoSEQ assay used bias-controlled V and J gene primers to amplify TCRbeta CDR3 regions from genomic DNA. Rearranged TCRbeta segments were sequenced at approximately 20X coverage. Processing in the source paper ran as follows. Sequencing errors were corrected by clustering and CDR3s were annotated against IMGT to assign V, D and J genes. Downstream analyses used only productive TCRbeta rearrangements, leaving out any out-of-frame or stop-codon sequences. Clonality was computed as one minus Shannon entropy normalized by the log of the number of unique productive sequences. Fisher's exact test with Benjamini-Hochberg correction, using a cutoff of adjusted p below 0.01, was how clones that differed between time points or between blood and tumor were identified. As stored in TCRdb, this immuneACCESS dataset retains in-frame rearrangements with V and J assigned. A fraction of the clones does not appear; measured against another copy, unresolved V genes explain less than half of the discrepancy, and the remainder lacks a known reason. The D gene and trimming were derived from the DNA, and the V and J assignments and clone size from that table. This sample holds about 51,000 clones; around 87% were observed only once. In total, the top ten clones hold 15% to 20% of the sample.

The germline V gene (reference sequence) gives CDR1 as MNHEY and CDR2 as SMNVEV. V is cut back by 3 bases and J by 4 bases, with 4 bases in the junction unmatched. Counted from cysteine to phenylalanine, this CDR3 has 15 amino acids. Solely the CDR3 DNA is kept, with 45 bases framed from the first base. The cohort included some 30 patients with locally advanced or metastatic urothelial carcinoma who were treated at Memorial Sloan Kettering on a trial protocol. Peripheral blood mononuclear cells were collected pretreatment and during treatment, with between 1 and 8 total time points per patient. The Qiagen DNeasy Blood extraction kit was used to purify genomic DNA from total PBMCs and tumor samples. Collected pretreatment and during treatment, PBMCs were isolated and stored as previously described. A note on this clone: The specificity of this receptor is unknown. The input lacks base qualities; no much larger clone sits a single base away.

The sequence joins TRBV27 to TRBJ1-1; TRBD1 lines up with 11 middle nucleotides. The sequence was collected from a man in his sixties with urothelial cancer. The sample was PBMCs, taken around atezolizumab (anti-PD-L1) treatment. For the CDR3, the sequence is CASSLGQGGGTEAFF. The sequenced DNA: TGTGCCAGCAGTTTGGGACAGGGGGGTGGCACTGAAGCTTTCTTT.